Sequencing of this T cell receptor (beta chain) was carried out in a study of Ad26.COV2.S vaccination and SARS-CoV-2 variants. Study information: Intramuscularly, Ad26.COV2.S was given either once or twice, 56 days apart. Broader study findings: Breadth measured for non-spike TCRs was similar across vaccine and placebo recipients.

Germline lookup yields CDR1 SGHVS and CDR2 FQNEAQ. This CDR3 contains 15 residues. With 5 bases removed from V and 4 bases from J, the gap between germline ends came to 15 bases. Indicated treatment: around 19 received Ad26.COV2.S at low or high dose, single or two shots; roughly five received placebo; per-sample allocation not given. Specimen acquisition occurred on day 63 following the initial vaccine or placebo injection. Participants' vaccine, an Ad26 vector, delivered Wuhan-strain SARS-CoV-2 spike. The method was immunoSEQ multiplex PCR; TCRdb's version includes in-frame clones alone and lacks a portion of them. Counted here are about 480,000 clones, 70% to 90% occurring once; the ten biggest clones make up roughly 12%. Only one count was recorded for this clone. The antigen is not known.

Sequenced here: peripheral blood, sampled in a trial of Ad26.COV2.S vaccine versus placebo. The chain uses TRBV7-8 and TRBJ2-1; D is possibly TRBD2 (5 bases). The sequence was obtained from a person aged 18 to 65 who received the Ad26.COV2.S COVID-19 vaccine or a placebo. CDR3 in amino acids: CASSPLGGLYNEQFF. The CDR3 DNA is TGTGCCAGCAGCCCCCTGGGCGGACTTTACAATGAGCAGTTCTTC.